This T cell receptor beta chain was recovered during a study of cytomegalovirus exposure and HLA in healthy donors. About the study: From HLA-typed donors, an early data release held some 80 million unique TCRs. Study-wide points: What a later analysis showed was that several of the most significant clusters appeared linked to common viral pathogens. Later on, an analysis tied approximately 17,000 TCR beta sequences to HLA alleles at 0.05 false discovery rate.

Researchers ran the PCR with 60 Vbeta and 13 Jbeta primers. Profiling relied on immunoSEQ multiplex PCR, and the TCRdb table lists in-frame clones only, not all of them. The data show over 150,000 clones, around 63% seen once. This clone showed up just a few times. Its antigen is unknown. V was clipped by 0 bases and J by 5 bases; unmatched bases: 3. CDR3 length equals 14 residues. The germline V gene has CDR1 SGHAT and CDR2 FQNNGV. The V and J genes are TRBV11-2 and TRBJ2-5; TRBD2 aligns across 7 bases. Sequences were obtained from PBMCs. The TCR comes from a woman aged 18-29 years in good health and CMV-seropositive. The CDR3 nucleotides are TGTGCCAGCAGCTTAGACCCCGGGAGGGAGACCCAGTACTTC. It is translated as CASSLDPGRETQYF.